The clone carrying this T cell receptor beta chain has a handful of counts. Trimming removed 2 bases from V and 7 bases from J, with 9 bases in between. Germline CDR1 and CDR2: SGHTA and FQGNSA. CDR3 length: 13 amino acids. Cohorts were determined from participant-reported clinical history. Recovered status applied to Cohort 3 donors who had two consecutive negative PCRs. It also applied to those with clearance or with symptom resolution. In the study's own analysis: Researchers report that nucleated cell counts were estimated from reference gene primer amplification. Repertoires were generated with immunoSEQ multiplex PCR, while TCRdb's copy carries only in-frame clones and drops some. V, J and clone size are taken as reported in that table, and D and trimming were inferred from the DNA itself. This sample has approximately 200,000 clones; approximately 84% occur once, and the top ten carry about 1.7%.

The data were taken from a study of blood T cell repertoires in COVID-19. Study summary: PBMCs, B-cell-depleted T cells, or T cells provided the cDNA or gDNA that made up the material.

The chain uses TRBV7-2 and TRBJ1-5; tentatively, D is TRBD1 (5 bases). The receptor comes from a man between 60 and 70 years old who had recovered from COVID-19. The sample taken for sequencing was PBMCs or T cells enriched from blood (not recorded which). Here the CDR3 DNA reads TGTGCCAGCAGCTTAAGGGGCCAGCAGCCCCAGCATTTT. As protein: CASSLRGQQPQHF.